Below, 28 T cell receptor beta chains from the same sample are listed, as sequenced in a study of T-cell reconstitution after alpha-beta-depleted transplantation in children. The library targeted TCRbeta and was prepared with unique molecular identifiers. TCRdb recomputed calls from the PCR reads with MiXCR, one row per CDR3 protein. The repertoire holds a few hundred thousand distinct CDR3 sequences, approximately 11% seen once, with 28% in the top ten. This specimen was PBMCs, taken before TCRalphabeta/CD19-depleted stem cell transplant. The receptors were sampled from a child less than two years old with acute myeloid leukemia, due to receive a stem cell transplant.

This clonotype has a count of ten or more. The chain has TRBV5-6 and TRBJ2-3; TRBD2 matches at 13 bases. CDR1 and CDR2 (germline): SGHDT, YYEEEE. V lost 4 bases, J lost 3 bases, and 11 bases stayed unmatched. The CDR3 is 18 amino acids. The CDR3 region has the DNA TGTGCCAGCAGCCGGCGGACTAGCGGGAGACGGTGGACAGATACGCAGTATTTT. This codes for CASSRRTSGRRWTDTQYF.

This clonotype came up many times. This chain joins TRBV2 and TRBJ2-2; 8 nucleotides align to TRBD2. The CDR3 consists of 15 residues. Germline values: CDR1 SNHLY, CDR2 FYNNEI. Losses at the gene ends were 4 bases for V and 4 bases for J; bases not matched to a gene: 5. As DNA, the CDR3 is TGTGCCAGCAGTGGTAGCGGGAAGATCACCGGGGAGCTGTTTTTT. It translates to CASSGSGKITGELFF.

This clonotype was seen only a few times. This may stem from a read error, because a much larger clone lies one nucleotide away. The chain uses TRBV24-1 and TRBJ2-7; the match to TRBD2 covers 11 bases. J gave up 6 bases and V 2 bases, and 11 bases lay outside the gene matches. Germline V gene lookup returns CDR1 KGHDR and CDR2 SFDVKD. CDR3 length: 17 amino acids. This chain's CDR3 is CATSDSSPGLAASEQYF. In nucleotides, the CDR3 is TGTGCCACCAGTGATTCCTCCCCGGGACTAGCGGCTAGCGAGCAGTACTTC.

This clonotype was found many times. The chain has TRBV6-1 and TRBJ1-5, with D maybe TRBD1 (5 bases). This CDR3 has 15 residues. V was cut by 6 bases and J by 4 bases, with 16 bases left in between. CDR1 is MNHNS, CDR2 SASEGT, per germline. Here the CDR3 reads CASRDPTVQNQPQHF. In nucleotides, the CDR3 is TGTGCCAGCAGAGACCCGACAGTGCAAAATCAGCCCCAGCATTTT.

In this sample, this clonotype turned up many times. This chain links TRBV5-6 with TRBJ1-1, with D perhaps matching TRBD1 (5 bases). V was cut by 1 base and J by 11 bases, with 15 bases left in between. Germline V gene lookup returns CDR1 SGHDT and CDR2 YYEEEE. This CDR3 contains 13 residues. CDR3 region: CASSLQGVRGAFF. CDR3 nucleotides: TGTGCCAGCAGCTTGCAGGGAGTTCGAGGGGCTTTCTTT.

This clonotype showed up many times. The V and J genes are TRBV7-2 and TRBJ2-1, with 9 bases identical to TRBD1. Germline loops: CDR1 SGHTA, CDR2 FQGNSA. The V gene end was trimmed by 2 bases and the J gene end by 7 bases; junction bases not matched to a gene: 9. This CDR3 spans 16 amino acids. The CDR3 DNA reads as TGTGCCAGCAGCTTACTAGTGTTGGACAGGGGAAATGAGCAGTTCTTC. Translated: CASSLLVLDRGNEQFF.

This clonotype was seen ten or more times. The chain combines TRBV2 with TRBJ1-2; D gene ambiguous. This CDR3 is 13 amino acids long. Between the trimmed V and J ends, which lost 4 bases and 4 bases, there was a span of 10 bases. The germline V gene encodes CDR1 SNHLY and CDR2 FYNNEI. In DNA form, the CDR3 reads TGTGCCAGCAGTGCCGGGGTGGGCTATGGCTACACCTTC. It yields the protein CASSAGVGYGYTF.

The CDR3 reads CASGRDSQETQYF. The DNA of the CDR3 is TGTGCTAGTGGAAGGGACTCTCAAGAGACCCAGTACTTC. The chain combines TRBV12-5 with TRBJ2-5; D perhaps matches TRBD2 (6 bases). The germline V gene has CDR1 LGHNT and CDR2 FRNRAP. The V end lost 6 bases, the J end lost 2 bases, and 10 bases lay between the germline ends. The CDR3 extends over 13 amino acids.

In this sample, this clonotype turned up many times. Being one base from a much bigger clone, this may be a read error. DNA for the CDR3: TGTGCCAGCAGCTTAGATGGGAGCACAGATACGCAGTATTTT. This translates into CASSLDGSTDTQYF. The rearrangement uses TRBV11-3 and TRBJ2-3; D gene unclear. The V end was cut by 0 bases, the J end by 0 bases, with 4 bases between. The CDR3 spans 14 residues. Germline loops: CDR1 SGHNT, CDR2 YENEEA.

This clonotype was seen many times. The rearrangement uses TRBV4-2 and TRBJ1-6, with D uncertain. The V and J ends lost 1 base and 0 bases respectively, with 7 bases between them. CDR1 LGHNA and CDR2 YNFKEQ come from the germline V gene. The length of the CDR3 is 16 residues. The CDR3 spells CASSQAWGSYNSPLHF. DNA for the CDR3: TGTGCCAGCAGCCAAGCATGGGGCTCCTATAATTCACCCCTCCACTTT.

A word on this clonotype: Just one base apart from a much larger clone, this may be a read error. The chain is built from TRBV28 and TRBJ2-4; 9 nucleotides match TRBD1. J was trimmed by 5 bases and V by 2 bases; bases with no gene match: 10. The CDR3 runs 17 residues. The germline CDR1 and CDR2 sequences are MDHEN and SYDVKM. The CDR3 DNA reads as TGTGCCAGCAGTTTACCGAATTACAGGGGGCAAGAAAACATTCAGTACTTC. Translated, it gives CASSLPNYRGQENIQYF.

A word on this clonotype: The junction does not match germline at one end; this may be a read error. The chain combines TRBV11-2 with TRBJ2-1, with D maybe TRBD2 (6 bases). This CDR3 has 15 amino acids. CDR1 SGHAT and CDR2 FQNNGV come from the germline V gene. CDR3 sequence: CASSPAGSSYNEPFF. The CDR3 nucleotides are TGTGCCAGCAGCCCGGCGGGGTCCTCCTACAATGAGCCGTTCTTC.

This clonotype has ten or more counts. The CDR3 region has the DNA TGTGCCAGCAGCACCCAGGGTGACACCGGGGAGCTGTTTTTT. Translating it yields CASSTQGDTGELFF. The chain couples TRBV9 to TRBJ2-2; D is perhaps TRBD1 (5 bases). The CDR3 has 14 amino acids. The germline gives CDR1 SGDLS, CDR2 YYNGEE. Trimming removed 4 bases from V and 3 bases from J, with 10 bases in between. Full variable domain (remainder filled in from reference TRBV9 and TRBJ2-2): DSGVTQTPKHLITATGQRVTLRCSPRSGDLSVYWYQQSLDQGLQFLIQYYNGEERAKGNILERFSAQQFPDLHSELNLSSLELGDSALYFCASSTQGDTGELFFGEGSRLTVL.

This clonotype came up a few times. The V and J genes are TRBV2 and TRBJ2-1, with 10 nucleotides matching TRBD2. V shed 3 bases, J shed 4 bases, and the junction held 12 bases outside the gene matches. Germline V lookup: CDR1 SNHLY, CDR2 FYNNEI. This CDR3 has 18 residues. CDR3 region: CASSEGPAGGRWYNEQFF. The CDR3 nucleotides are TGTGCCAGCAGTGAGGGTCCAGCGGGGGGGCGCTGGTACAATGAGCAGTTCTTC.

The rearrangement joins TRBV7-8 to TRBJ2-5; possible D gene TRBD1, 5 bases. The length of the CDR3 is 15 residues. Trimming removed 1 base from V and 5 bases from J, with 14 bases in between. Per the germline V gene, CDR1 is SGHVS and CDR2 is FQNEAQ. CDR3 sequence reads: CASSLVGPGKETQYF. CDR3 coding DNA: TGTGCCAGCAGCTTAGTAGGGCCAGGGAAGGAGACCCAGTACTTC.

This clonotype was observed at least ten times. J is TRBJ1-1 and V is TRBV20-1; D is ambiguous. The CDR3 runs to 15 residues. Per the germline V gene, CDR1 is DFQATT and CDR2 is SNEGSKA (reference sequence). With 3 bases removed from V and 5 bases from J, the gap between germline ends came to 19 bases. CDR3: CSASLPGRVKTEAFF. The DNA of the CDR3 is TGCAGTGCTAGTCTCCCTGGCAGAGTAAAGACTGAAGCTTTCTTT.

This clonotype was picked up many times. The V gene is TRBV12-3 or TRBV12-4, the J gene TRBJ1-5, with TRBD1 as a possible D gene (6 bases). The CDR3 has 14 amino acids. V lost 1 base to trimming and J lost 3 bases, with 7 bases between them. The CDR3 sequence is CASSLGQANQPQHF. In DNA, the CDR3 is TGTGCCAGCAGTTTAGGACAGGCCAATCAGCCCCAGCATTTT.

This clonotype has a count of ten or more. The gene calls are TRBV7-9 and TRBJ1-1; weak D call: TRBD1 (5 bases). The CDR3 covers 13 residues. Germline V gene sequence: CDR1 SEHNR, CDR2 FQNEAQ (reference sequence). V was clipped by 7 bases and J by 3 bases, with 12 bases between them. CDR3 bases: TGTGCCAGCAACGGGGCGGGGCACACTGAAGCTTTCTTT. It is translated as CASNGAGHTEAFF.

Written as DNA, the CDR3 is TGCGCCAGCCTGGACGGGAACTATGGCTACACCTTC. This sequence encodes CASLDGNYGYTF. This chain connects TRBV10-2 to TRBJ1-2; D is uncertain. V lost 8 bases and J lost 2, with 9 bases in between. The CDR3 totals 12 residues. The germline V gene has CDR1 WSHSY and CDR2 SAAADI.

The table lists this clonotype with a count of one. Given a much more abundant clone one base away, this may be a read error. The rearrangement uses TRBV20-1 and TRBJ1-6; weak D call: TRBD1 (5 bases). V shed 4 bases and J shed 5 bases, with 12 bases lying between them. This CDR3 spans 14 amino acids. From germline, CDR1 is DFQATT and CDR2 SNEGSKA (reference sequence). The DNA for the CDR3 is TGCAGTGCTAAGTCGGGACTGAATAATTCACCCCTCCACTTT. Translation: CSAKSGLNNSPLHF.

The V and J genes are TRBV27 and TRBJ2-1; D remains unclear. The CDR3 spans 14 residues. V was clipped by 6 bases and J by 7 bases, with 16 bases between them. Germline V CDR1 and CDR2: MNHEY, SMNVEV (reference sequence). The CDR3 reads CASRRLSGVNEQFF. DNA of the CDR3: TGTGCCAGCAGACGCCTTTCTGGGGTTAATGAGCAGTTCTTC.

This chain links TRBV4-3 with TRBJ2-2; D is possibly TRBD2 (5 bases). Between the trimmed V and J ends, which lost 0 bases and 4 bases, there was a span of 6 bases. This CDR3 is 14 amino acids long. Germline CDR1 is LGHNA and CDR2 is YSLEER. The CDR3: CASSQESGTGELFF. The CDR3 DNA reads TGCGCCAGCAGCCAAGAAAGCGGCACCGGGGAGCTGTTTTTT.

This clonotype was seen at least ten times. The chain joins TRBV4-2 to TRBJ2-7; D ambiguous. V shed 0 bases and J shed 3 bases, with 9 bases lying between them. Germline values: CDR1 LGHNA, CDR2 YNFKEQ. The CDR3 runs to 14 residues. The CDR3 DNA follows: TGTGCCAGCAGCCAAGATATTTCGAGCTACGAGCAGTACTTC. Translated: CASSQDISSYEQYF.

This clonotype was seen repeatedly, ten times or more. The chain is built from TRBV3-1 and TRBJ2-6; TRBD1 might be the D (6 bases). Germline V gene data show CDR1 as LGHDT and CDR2 as YNNKEL (reference sequence). CDR3 length equals 21 residues. Trimming removed 0 bases from V and 0 bases from J, with 21 bases in between. The CDR3 reads CASSQETQTRQDISGANVLTF. The CDR3 DNA follows: TGTGCCAGCAGCCAAGAAACGCAAACGCGACAGGATATCTCTGGGGCCAACGTCCTGACTTTC. Together with reference TRBV3-1 and TRBJ2-6, the CDR3 gives the full variable domain: DTAVSQTPKYLVTQMGNDKSIKCEQNLGHDTMYWYKQDSKKFLKIMFSYNNKELIINETVPNRFSPKSPDKAHLNLHINSLELGDSAVYFCASSQETQTRQDISGANVLTFGAGSRLTVL.

This clonotype is labeled as medium-sized. The rearrangement joins TRBV15 to TRBJ1-3; 8 positions agree with TRBD1. The V gene end was trimmed by 3 bases and the J gene end by 7 bases; junction bases not matched to a gene: 8. Looked up from germline, CDR1 is LNHNV and CDR2 is YYDKDF (reference sequence). CDR3 length equals 15 residues. CDR3 protein: CATSSGSWTGNTIYF. The CDR3, as DNA: TGTGCCACCAGCAGTGGATCATGGACAGGGAACACCATATATTTT.

This clonotype was counted at least ten times. The J gene is TRBJ1-5, the V gene TRBV19; no definite D call. Germline V gives CDR1 LNHDA, CDR2 SQIVND (reference sequence). CDR3 size: 12 residues. Trimming stripped 6 bases from V and 4 bases from J, with 7 bases between. For the CDR3, the DNA is TGTGCCAGTAGGACGATGAATCAGCCCCAGCATTTT. This sequence encodes CASRTMNQPQHF.

In this sample, this clonotype turned up many times. The chain links TRBV14 to TRBJ2-1; unclear D gene. The CDR3 loop spans 14 amino acids. Germline V lookup: CDR1 SGHDN, CDR2 FVKESK. Trimming cost V 0 bases and J 8 bases, with 11 bases left between them. CDR3 protein: CASSQDGPHYEQFF. CDR3 DNA sequence: TGTGCCAGCAGCCAAGACGGACCCCACTATGAGCAGTTCTTC.

This clonotype was observed a few times. The rearrangement joins TRBV29-1 to TRBJ2-1, with D unresolved. Trimming took 5 bases from V and 12 from J, leaving 14 bases between them. The germline V gene encodes CDR1 SQVTM and CDR2 ANQGSEA. The CDR3 has 11 residues. The DNA for the CDR3 is TGCAGCGTTCCCGACCTAGGTTGGCAGTTCTTC. It yields the protein CSVPDLGWQFF.